This TCR beta chain was captured by sequencing in a study of T cell repertoires in ileal Crohn's disease. Trimming took off 2 bases at V and 5 bases at J, with 15 bases between the two ends. The V gene's germline CDR1 is LNHNV and CDR2 YYDKDF (reference sequence). The CDR3 is 16 amino acids. The table came from immunoSEQ multiplex PCR; TCRdb's copy has only in-frame clones and leaves some out. The table lists roughly 5,100 clones, about 85% of them singletons. The TCR was taken from an adult with Crohn's disease. Sequenced input: ileal tissue. V usage is TRBV15 and J usage is TRBJ1-4; perhaps TRBD1 as D (5 bases). The CDR3 protein is CATSRRSTKGNEKLFF. CDR3 sequence (DNA): TGTGCCACCAGCAGAAGGTCCACCAAGGGGAATGAAAAACTGTTTTTT.